The 3 T cell receptor beta chains below come from one sample, sequenced in a study of blood T cells in healthy people across ages. The authors ran a second PCR of about 6 to 12 cycles using a sample-barcoded 5' primer and a J-beta primer mix. TCRdb ran MiXCR on the 5' RACE reads and lists one entry per CDR3 protein. The table records about 830,000 distinct CDR3 sequences, 62% of them present only once. Sample: blood. The receptors here all came from a man in his thirties or forties in good health.

The chain links TRBV20-1 to TRBJ1-2; 7 bases are a match to TRBD1. Per the germline V gene, CDR1 is DFQATT and CDR2 is SNEGSKA (reference sequence). V was pared by 6 bases and J by 1 base, with 8 bases of the junction left unmatched. The CDR3 runs to 14 residues. CDR3 DNA: TGCAGTGCCCGAGGGGGGGACAGTAACTATGGCTACACCTTC. This translates into CSARGGDSNYGYTF.

The CDR3 DNA sequence: TGTGCCTGGAGTGCAGGGGATGGGACTGAAGCTTTCTTT. It yields the protein CAWSAGDGTEAFF. The gene calls are TRBV30 and TRBJ1-1; TRBD1 is a possible D gene (6 bases). The V and J ends lost 1 base and 5 bases respectively, with 11 bases between them. The CDR3 runs to 13 residues. Germline assignment: CDR1 GTSNPN and CDR2 SVGIG (reference sequence).

This clonotype has a single count. This chain links TRBV20-1 with TRBJ1-2, with D perhaps matching TRBD1 (5 bases). Trimming cost V 1 base and J 1 base, with 10 bases left between them. The germline CDR1 and CDR2 sequences are DFQATT and SNEGSKA (reference sequence). The CDR3 is made up of 14 amino acids. CDR3 sequence reads: CSARVRQLNYGYTF. CDR3 DNA sequence: TGCAGTGCTAGAGTTCGACAGCTTAACTATGGCTACACCTTC.